One and the same sample provided the 30 T cell receptor beta chains below, sequenced in a study of control samples from healthy donors and cancer patients. The method was immunoSEQ multiplex PCR; TCRdb's version includes in-frame clones alone and lacks a portion of them. Among about 34,000 clones listed, 86% were seen once. Sequenced: PBMCs. The receptor source for this set is a woman in her 40s with lung cancer.

The chain has TRBV11-3 and TRBJ2-1, with 9 bases matching TRBD1. The CDR3 spans 16 residues. Germline CDR1 is SGHNT and CDR2 is YENEEA. Germline trimming cut 1 base from V and 3 bases from J; bases unmatched to any gene: 4. This CDR3 is CASSLAGTGYYNEQFF. The CDR3 nucleotides are TGTGCCAGCAGCTTAGCCGGGACAGGGTACTACAATGAGCAGTTCTTC. Full variable domain (remainder filled in from reference TRBV11-3 and TRBJ2-1): EAGVVQSPRYKIIEKKQPVAFWCNPISGHNTLYWYLQNLGQGPELLIRYENEEAVDDSQLPKDRFSAERLKGVDSTLKIQPAELGDSAVYLCASSLAGTGYYNEQFFGPGTRLTVL.

The chain is built from TRBV2 and TRBJ1-1; D is unresolved. The CDR3 is 15 residues long. Trimming stripped 2 bases from V and 1 base from J, with 11 bases between. Looked up from germline, CDR1 is SNHLY and CDR2 is FYNNEI. The CDR3 region is CASSEPGWANTEAFF. The CDR3 nucleotides are TGTGCCAGCAGTGAACCAGGTTGGGCGAACACTGAAGCTTTCTTT.

The chain couples TRBV10-3 to TRBJ2-1; 14 bases match TRBD2. The germline CDR1 and CDR2 sequences are ENHRY and SYGVKD. The CDR3 length is 16 residues. V was clipped by 9 bases and J by 4 bases; unmatched bases: 8. The CDR3 nucleotides read TGTGCCATTGGACTAGCGGGGGGCCTTGGTTACAATGAGCAGTTCTTC. Protein: CAIGLAGGLGYNEQFF.

This rearrangement joins TRBV27 to TRBJ2-7; TRBD1 matches 10 bases. CDR3 length: 15 amino acids. Germline values: CDR1 MNHEY, CDR2 SMNVEV (reference sequence). Trimming took 4 bases from V and 7 from J; bases not matched to a gene: 10. The CDR3 loop is CASSWGGTGVSEQYF. The CDR3, as DNA: TGTGCCAGCAGTTGGGGCGGGACAGGGGTGAGTGAGCAGTACTTC.

This clone has more than one count but fewer than ten. V and J are TRBV11-2 and TRBJ2-7; 8 bases fit TRBD2. From germline, CDR1 is SGHAT and CDR2 FQNNGV. This CDR3 is built from 16 residues. The ends lost 5 bases at V and 0 bases at J; junction bases unmatched: 9. Written as DNA, the CDR3 is TGTGCCAGCAGCGATAGGGGCGGGGGGAGCTCCTACGAGCAGTACTTC. Protein: CASSDRGGGSSYEQYF.

The genes are TRBV29-1 and TRBJ2-1, with 9 nucleotides matching TRBD2. CDR3 size: 12 residues. The V and J ends lost 7 bases and 6 bases, in that order; junction bases with no gene match: 4. Germline loops: CDR1 SQVTM, CDR2 ANQGSEA. DNA of the CDR3: TGCAGCGCTACGGGACTAGCCAATGAGCAGTTCTTC. Translated, it gives CSATGLANEQFF.

The CDR3, as DNA: TGTGCCAGCCCCCGTTCTGGGGGAACCACCGGGGAGCTGTTTTTT. It encodes CASPRSGGTTGELFF. This chain joins TRBV7-2 and TRBJ2-2; either TRBD1 or TRBD2 may fit D (5 bases each). The CDR3 has 15 amino acids. V was cut by 8 bases and J by 4 bases, with 17 bases left in between. Looked up from germline, CDR1 is SGHTA and CDR2 is FQGNSA.

This rearrangement joins TRBV28 to TRBJ2-3; D may be TRBD1 (6 bases). Between the trimmed V and J ends, which lost 6 bases and 3 bases, there was a span of 16 bases. This CDR3 spans 15 amino acids. CDR1 and CDR2 (germline): MDHEN, SYDVKM. CDR3 coding DNA: TGTGCCAGCAGCCGGGACACCCTAGGGACAGATACGCAGTATTTT. Translated, it gives CASSRDTLGTDTQYF.

This clone has only a few counts. In nucleotides, the CDR3 is TGTGCCAGCAGCTTGGTAGGAGCGGGGAATTTCCAAGAGACCCAGTACTTC. It yields the protein CASSLVGAGNFQETQYF. The V call is TRBV5-6, the J call TRBJ2-5, with 7 bases fitting TRBD2. The germline V gene has CDR1 SGHDT and CDR2 YYEEEE. The CDR3 runs 17 residues. With V trimmed by 0 bases and J by 1 base, 9 bases remained unmatched.

This clone has a single count. This chain connects TRBV13 to TRBJ2-3, with D possibly matching TRBD1 (7 bases). Germline V CDR1 and CDR2: PRHDT, FYEKMQ (reference sequence). This CDR3 region has 14 residues. V was pared by 3 bases and J by 5 bases, with 12 bases between. CDR3 DNA: TGTGCCAGCAGCTTCGCGGGACAGAAAGATACGCAGTATTTT. This translates into CASSFAGQKDTQYF.

This rearrangement joins TRBV4-1 to TRBJ1-6, with D possibly being TRBD1 (6 bases). CDR3 length: 13 amino acids. Germline values: CDR1 MGHRA, CDR2 YSYEKL. V gave up 4 bases and J gave up 7 bases, with 8 bases separating them. The CDR3 DNA is TGCGCCAGCAGCCTAGGGGGGAATTCACCCCTCCACTTT. This gives the protein CASSLGGNSPLHF.

Comments on this clone: A read error may account for a junction end that differs from germline. The V gene is TRBV28, the J gene TRBJ2-7, with D perhaps matching TRBD1 (5 bases). The CDR3 spans 13 residues. Looked up from germline, CDR1 is MDHEN and CDR2 is SYDVKM. The CDR3 DNA sequence: TGTGCCAGCAGTTCACCAGGGCATTATGTAGGACGCTTC. Translated, it gives CASSSPGHYVGRF.

The CDR3 is CASSRDSGAKNIQYF. The CDR3 DNA reads TGTGCCAGCAGCAGGGACTCCGGAGCCAAAAACATTCAGTACTTC. The chain has TRBV7-7 and TRBJ2-4; possibly TRBD2 for D (6 bases). Germline V gene sequence: CDR1 SSHAT, CDR2 FNYEAQ (reference sequence). The CDR3 is made up of 15 amino acids. Trimming removed 5 bases at V and 0 bases at J, with 11 bases between.

The chain couples TRBV6-6 to TRBJ1-2; unclear D gene. Germline V CDR1 and CDR2: MNHNY, SVGAGI (reference sequence). V dropped 0 bases and J dropped 14 bases, with 13 bases sitting between them. The CDR3 is 12 residues long. CDR3 protein: CASSYSDEAGTF. Written as DNA, the CDR3 is TGTGCCAGCAGTTACTCTGACGAGGCGGGAACCTTC.

This chain uses TRBV10-3 with TRBJ1-1, with 8 positions matching TRBD1. V dropped 4 bases and J dropped 3; count of bases not matched to a gene: 4. Germline assignment: CDR1 ENHRY and CDR2 SYGVKD. The CDR3 has 14 amino acids. The CDR3 region is CAISGGQGYTEAFF. In DNA, the CDR3 is TGTGCCATCAGTGGTGGACAGGGCTACACTGAAGCTTTCTTT.

A few counts support this clone. V gene TRBV5-1 combines with J gene TRBJ2-5, with TRBD2 matching over 12 bases. Losses at the gene ends were 2 bases for V and 1 base for J; bases not matched to a gene: 15. This CDR3 region has 20 residues. Germline-derived CDR1 and CDR2 are SGHRS and YFSETQ. For the CDR3, the DNA is TGCGCCAGCAGCTTAGGGCGGTCTAGCGGGGGGGCCGTTCCCCAAGAGACCCAGTACTTC. It translates to CASSLGRSSGGAVPQETQYF.

In DNA form, the CDR3 reads TGTGCCAGCAGCATGGCCGAGAACACTGAAGCTTTCTTT. Translating gives CASSMAENTEAFF. The J gene is TRBJ1-1, the V gene TRBV21-1; the DNA was not used to check the table's D call, TRBD1. TRBV21-1 represents a pseudogene. The CDR3 runs 13 residues.

The CDR3: CASTRDSSRTQYF. As DNA, the CDR3 is TGTGCCAGCACCCGGGACTCCTCTCGGACCCAGTACTTC. The genes are TRBV12-3 or TRBV12-4 and TRBJ2-5; TRBD2 is a possible D gene (6 bases). Trimming took off 7 bases at V and 7 bases at J, with 16 bases between the two ends. This CDR3 has 13 amino acids.

This chain links TRBV6-1 with TRBJ2-5, with 11 bases that match TRBD2. The CDR3 has 16 amino acids. Germline CDR1 reads MNHNS; CDR2 reads SASEGT. The ends lost 2 bases at V and 3 bases at J; junction bases unmatched: 5. CDR3 in amino acids: CASSETSGGQEETQYF. DNA of the CDR3: TGTGCCAGCAGTGAAACTAGCGGGGGCCAAGAAGAGACCCAGTACTTC.

The chain couples TRBV4-1 to TRBJ2-7, with D perhaps being TRBD1 or TRBD2 (5 bases each). Trimming took off 1 base at V and 6 bases at J, with 16 bases between the two ends. Germline V gene sequence: CDR1 MGHRA, CDR2 YSYEKL. This CDR3 comprises 15 residues. The CDR3 nucleotides are TGCGCCAGCAGCCAAGGGGTAGGGACCTCCAGCGAGCAGTACTTC. Protein sequence: CASSQGVGTSSEQYF.

The chain couples TRBV5-1 to TRBJ2-7; 10 nucleotides agree with TRBD2. V was clipped by 1 base and J by 6 bases; unmatched bases: 19. Germline V gives CDR1 SGHRS, CDR2 YFSETQ. CDR3 length: 19 amino acids. CDR3: CASSLRRLAGLYTSGEQYF. The CDR3 DNA is TGCGCCAGCAGCTTGAGACGACTAGCGGGTTTGTATACCTCTGGCGAGCAGTACTTC.

This clone was counted a few times. The chain links TRBV9 to TRBJ1-2, with D possibly being TRBD1 (5 bases). Germline CDR1 and CDR2: SGDLS and YYNGEE. Trimming pared 0 bases from V and 4 bases from J, leaving 10 bases between. The CDR3 runs to 14 residues. The CDR3 is CASSVGRGGYGYTF. CDR3 sequence (DNA): TGTGCCAGCAGCGTAGGGAGGGGCGGCTATGGCTACACCTTC.

The rearrangement links TRBV2 to TRBJ2-3; D not certain. V was trimmed by 5 bases and J by 5 bases, leaving 8 bases between them. Germline CDR1 and CDR2: SNHLY and FYNNEI. The CDR3 is made up of 12 amino acids. The CDR3 loop reads CASSYQRDTQYF. DNA of the CDR3: TGTGCCAGCAGTTATCAGCGAGATACGCAGTATTTT.

This chain joins TRBV6-4 and TRBJ2-5, with TRBD1 matching over 8 bases. Germline values: CDR1 MRHNA, CDR2 SNTAGT. This CDR3 comprises 14 residues. J lost 5 bases, V lost 2 bases, and 4 bases had no gene match. The CDR3 bases are TGTGCCAGCAGTGACCCGGACAGGGAGGAGACCCAGTACTTC. It specifies CASSDPDREETQYF.

The J gene is TRBJ2-7, the V gene TRBV5-1; D unresolved. The CDR3 sequence is 13 residues long. The germline CDR1 and CDR2 sequences are SGHRS and YFSETQ. Trimming shortened V by 2 bases and J by 3 bases, and 9 bases separated the two germline ends. In nucleotides, the CDR3 is TGCGCCAGCAGCTTTCGGGCGAACTACGAGCAGTACTTC. Residues: CASSFRANYEQYF.

The chain is built from TRBV11-1 and TRBJ2-7, with TRBD2 identical over 13 bases. There are 15 residues in the CDR3. The V gene end was trimmed by 4 bases and the J gene end by 1 base; junction bases not matched to a gene: 1. CDR1 is SGHAT, CDR2 FQDESV, per germline (reference sequence). CDR3 loop: CASSSGLAGSYEQYF. The CDR3, as DNA: TGTGCCAGCAGCTCGGGACTAGCGGGGTCCTACGAGCAGTACTTC.

The table lists this clone with a count of one. The V and J genes are TRBV5-6 and TRBJ2-7; D tentatively fits TRBD1 or TRBD2 (5 bases each). The CDR3 consists of 13 residues. Trimming took off 0 bases at V and 5 bases at J, with 9 bases between the two ends. CDR1 and CDR2 from the germline V gene are SGHDT and YYEEEE. CDR3 region: CASSLGGEHEQYF. CDR3 in DNA: TGTGCCAGCAGCTTGGGAGGGGAGCACGAGCAGTACTTC.

This clone was seen more than once but under ten times. The chain couples TRBV9 to TRBJ1-1; D not resolved. The germline V gene encodes CDR1 SGDLS and CDR2 YYNGEE. This CDR3 has 12 residues. With 4 bases removed from V and 1 base from J, the gap between germline ends came to 5 bases. The CDR3 bases are TGTGCCAGCAGCCCAAAGAACACTGAAGCTTTCTTT. Protein sequence: CASSPKNTEAFF.

This chain links TRBV7-2 with TRBJ2-5, with 11 bases identical to TRBD1. The CDR3 length is 15 residues. J lost 4 bases, V lost 0 bases, and 1 base had no gene match. Germline CDR1 SGHTA, CDR2 FQGNSA. CDR3 amino acids: CASSLAGTGGETQYF. The CDR3 nucleotides are TGTGCCAGCAGCTTAGCCGGGACAGGGGGAGAGACCCAGTACTTC. Complete variable domain (other parts from reference TRBV7-2 and TRBJ2-5): GAGVSQSPSNKVTEKGKDVELRCDPISGHTALYWYRQSLGQGLEFLIYFQGNSAPDKSGLPSDRFSAERTGGSVSTLTIQRTQQEDSAVYLCASSLAGTGGETQYFGPGTRLLVL.

This sequence joins TRBV18 and TRBJ2-7; 7 bases map to TRBD1. The CDR3 loop spans 13 amino acids. V lost 2 bases to trimming and J lost 6 bases; unmatched junction nucleotides: 4. Germline CDR1 and CDR2: KGHSH and LQKENI. The chain's CDR3 is CASSPTTGVEQYF. CDR3 nucleotide sequence: TGTGCCAGCTCACCAACTACAGGGGTCGAGCAGTACTTC. Filled out from reference TRBV18 and TRBJ2-7, the complete variable domain reads NAGVMQNPRHLVRRRGQEARLRCSPMKGHSHVYWYRQLPEEGLKFMVYLQKENIIDESGMPKERFSAEFPKEGPSILRIQQVVRGDSAAYFCASSPTTGVEQYFGPGTRLTVT.